Below are 30 T cell receptor beta chains sequenced from a single sample in a study of T cells in Graves' hyperthyroidism and ophthalmopathy. Using RNA transcripts as the source, TCR beta CDR3 regions were amplified. Using the HTBI primer set, a first-round RT-PCR was run on the TCR CDR3. TCRdb re-derived calls from the multiplex PCR reads in MiXCR, one entry per CDR3 protein. Of roughly 350,000 distinct CDR3 sequences in the sample, roughly 13% were seen once. The sequencing input was blood. All receptors come from a woman in her forties with Graves' ophthalmopathy.

This clonotype has at least ten counts. The chain uses TRBV10-2 and TRBJ2-7, with D maybe TRBD2 (5 bases). The germline V gene has CDR1 WSHSY and CDR2 SAAADI. This CDR3 spans 13 amino acids. Trimming left V 4 bases short and J 3 bases short, with 10 bases between. This chain's CDR3 is CASSAGNYYEQYF. CDR3 coding DNA: TGCGCCAGCAGTGCGGGAAACTACTACGAGCAGTACTTC.

Many counts were recorded for this clonotype. The rearrangement joins TRBV12-5 to TRBJ1-6, with no clear D. This CDR3 region has 12 residues. The V and J ends lost 1 base and 9 bases respectively, with 4 bases between them. Germline V lookup: CDR1 LGHNT, CDR2 FRNRAP. Here the CDR3 reads CASGLGGSPLHF. The CDR3, as DNA: TGTGCTAGTGGTTTGGGGGGTTCACCCCTCCACTTT.

This clonotype came up many times. This rearrangement joins TRBV2 to TRBJ1-4; 9 nucleotides match TRBD1. CDR3 length: 13 residues. V was clipped by 6 bases and J by 8 bases; unmatched bases: 4. CDR1 and CDR2 (germline): SNHLY, FYNNEI. CDR3 bases: TGTGCCAGCAGCCCGACAGGGGGAGAAAAACTGTTTTTT. It encodes CASSPTGGEKLFF.

This clonotype was found many times. The CDR3 region is CSARGWGHAGNTIYF. The CDR3, as DNA: TGCAGTGCTAGAGGATGGGGCCATGCTGGAAACACCATATATTTT. V and J are TRBV20-1 and TRBJ1-3; D may be TRBD1 (5 bases). Germline CDR1 reads DFQATT; CDR2 reads SNEGSKA (reference sequence). The CDR3 is 15 amino acids. V dropped 1 base and J dropped 2 bases, with 12 bases sitting between them.

The V call is TRBV30, the J call TRBJ2-4; weak D call: TRBD2 (6 bases). Between the trimmed V and J ends, which lost 6 bases and 4 bases, there was a span of 10 bases. The CDR3 consists of 12 residues. CDR1 is GTSNPN and CDR2 is SVGIG in the germline V gene (reference sequence). The CDR3 reads CACELAKNIQYF. CDR3 DNA: TGTGCCTGTGAACTAGCTAAAAACATTCAGTACTTC.

The J gene is TRBJ1-3, the V gene TRBV30; 8 nucleotides match TRBD1. CDR1 GTSNPN and CDR2 SVGIG come from the germline V gene (reference sequence). With 2 bases clipped from V and 0 bases from J, the junction kept 12 bases outside the gene matches. The CDR3 loop spans 18 amino acids. Here the CDR3 DNA reads TGTGCCTGGAGTCTCTCGGCAGGGGGCACGAGCTCTGGAAACACCATATATTTT. Protein: CAWSLSAGGTSSGNTIYF.

With regard to this clonotype: A much larger clone sits a single nucleotide away, making a read error possible. The conserved closing phenylalanine or tryptophan is absent in this CDR3, likely reflecting a read error. The chain links TRBV7-9 to TRBJ2-5; D is unresolved. CDR1 and CDR2 (germline): SEHNR, FQNEAQ (reference sequence). CDR3 length: 14 residues. V lost 5 bases, J lost 3 bases, and 13 bases lay in between. The CDR3 coding sequence is TGTGCCAGCAGCCCAATTTTGAGGAAAGAGACCCAGTACTCC. Translated: CASSPILRKETQYS.

This clonotype has a count of ten or more. V and J are TRBV27 and TRBJ1-1; D not certain. Trimming pared 5 bases from V and 2 bases from J, leaving 12 bases between. The CDR3 has 14 residues. The germline V gene has CDR1 MNHEY and CDR2 SMNVEV (reference sequence). CDR3 DNA: TGTGCCAGCAGTCCCTCAGGCAGAAACACTGAAGCTTTCTTT. Protein product: CASSPSGRNTEAFF.

About this clonotype: A much more abundant neighbour one base away suggests this may be a read error. This chain connects TRBV30 to TRBJ2-1; D gene uncertain. Trimming removed 0 bases at V and 9 bases at J, with 6 bases between. This CDR3 is 11 amino acids long. Germline-derived CDR1 and CDR2 are GTSNPN and SVGIG (reference sequence). CDR3 in DNA: TGTGCCTGGAGTGTGGTCTTTGAGCAGTTCTTC. Protein: CAWSVVFEQFF.

In this sample, this clonotype turned up many times. The chain has TRBV15 and TRBJ1-4; D not certain. Trimming shortened V by 3 bases and J by 5 bases, and 4 bases separated the two germline ends. Germline-derived CDR1 and CDR2 are LNHNV and YYDKDF (reference sequence). CDR3 length: 12 residues. This CDR3 reads CATSSPNEKLFF. As DNA, the CDR3 is TGTGCCACCAGCAGCCCAAATGAAAAACTGTTTTTT.

This clonotype was seen once. The genes are TRBV6-2 or TRBV6-3 and TRBJ1-4; D gene unclear. V was trimmed by 0 bases and J by 8 bases, leaving 13 bases between them. The CDR3 spans 15 residues. CDR1 is MNHEY and CDR2 is SVGEGT in the germline V gene. This chain's CDR3 is CASSYSTTSREKLFF. CDR3 sequence (DNA): TGTGCCAGCAGTTACTCGACGACCAGTAGGGAAAAACTGTTTTTT.

The rearrangement uses TRBV4-1 and TRBJ1-1; perhaps TRBD1 as D (6 bases). This CDR3 is 15 amino acids long. Germline assignment: CDR1 MGHRA and CDR2 YSYEKL. Deletions cut 3 bases from V and 4 bases from J, with 15 bases between. In DNA form, the CDR3 reads TGCGCCAGCAGCCAGGGACCCAGAGGGGGCACTGAAGCTTTCTTT. Its protein product is CASSQGPRGGTEAFF.

This clonotype was counted at least ten times. The chain carries TRBV5-1 and TRBJ2-1; the match to TRBD2 covers 7 bases. The length of the CDR3 is 16 residues. With 0 bases clipped from V and 4 bases from J, the junction kept 7 bases outside the gene matches. Germline V gene sequence: CDR1 SGHRS, CDR2 YFSETQ. The CDR3 sequence: CASSLASGHLYNEQFF. In DNA form, the CDR3 reads TGCGCCAGCAGCTTGGCTAGCGGTCACCTTTACAATGAGCAGTTCTTC. Complete variable domain (other parts from reference TRBV5-1 and TRBJ2-1): KAGVTQTPRYLIKTRGQQVTLSCSPISGHRSVSWYQQTPGQGLQFLFEYFSETQRNKGNFPGRFSGRQFSNSRSEMNVSTLELGDSALYLCASSLASGHLYNEQFFGPGTRLTVL.

This clonotype has a handful of counts. The chain joins TRBV18 to TRBJ1-1; D call uncertain. Trimming took 3 bases from V and 0 from J, leaving 5 bases between them. Germline CDR1 KGHSH, CDR2 LQKENI. The CDR3 has 13 amino acids. The CDR3: CASSPSMNTEAFF. CDR3 DNA sequence: TGTGCCAGCTCACCCTCAATGAACACTGAAGCTTTCTTT.

This clonotype has ten or more counts. The chain combines TRBV28 with TRBJ2-2; D call uncertain. V lost 9 bases, J lost 1 base, and 15 bases lay in between. The CDR3 has 15 amino acids. Germline CDR1 is MDHEN and CDR2 is SYDVKM. The CDR3 region has the DNA TGTGCCAGTTCCCCGACTGCAGGGAACACCGGGGAGCTGTTTTTT. It encodes CASSPTAGNTGELFF.

On this clonotype: The final CDR3 position lacks the conserved phenylalanine or tryptophan, pointing to a likely read error. The chain is built from TRBV20-1 and TRBJ2-1; D is ambiguous. V was pared by 0 bases and J by 5 bases, with 14 bases between. Germline V gene sequence: CDR1 DFQATT, CDR2 SNEGSKA (reference sequence). CDR3 length: 15 residues. The CDR3 loop reads CSARDLRKVNNEQFY. As DNA, the CDR3 is TGCAGTGCTAGAGATCTCCGGAAGGTGAACAATGAGCAGTTCTAC.

This clonotype was counted a few times. The chain is built from TRBV7-6 and TRBJ2-1, with TRBD2 identical over 8 bases. The germline V gene has CDR1 SGHVS and CDR2 FNYEAQ. After removal of 5 bases from V and 6 bases from J, the junction contained 21 bases not matched to a gene. There are 19 residues in the CDR3. The CDR3: CASSTAVGAGGTASNEQFF. CDR3 coding DNA: TGTGCCAGCAGCACAGCGGTGGGGGCGGGGGGTACGGCGAGCAATGAGCAGTTCTTC.

At least ten counts were recorded for this clonotype. This chain connects TRBV29-1 to TRBJ1-2; 7 bases map to TRBD1. Unmatched junction bases numbered 13, after V lost 8 bases and J lost 1 base. Germline V gene sequence: CDR1 SQVTM, CDR2 ANQGSEA. The CDR3 runs 15 residues. The CDR3 loop is CSSWDSTPDNYGYTF. Here the CDR3 DNA reads TGCAGCTCCTGGGACAGCACCCCCGATAACTATGGCTACACCTTC.

This chain uses TRBV7-2 with TRBJ2-3; 11 bases agree with TRBD2. This CDR3 comprises 16 residues. J gave up 8 bases and V 3 bases, and 10 bases lay outside the gene matches. Germline CDR1 and CDR2: SGHTA and FQGNSA. CDR3 DNA: TGTGCCAGCAGCTTTTTAGCGGGGGGGCTCACGGTTACGCAGTATTTT. Protein sequence: CASSFLAGGLTVTQYF.

The sample holds many counts of this clonotype. The rearrangement joins TRBV9 to TRBJ2-1; 10 nucleotides align to TRBD2. V gave up 3 bases and J gave up 7 bases; unmatched junction bases: 7. Germline V gene sequence: CDR1 SGDLS, CDR2 YYNGEE. The CDR3 contains 15 residues. CDR3 sequence (DNA): TGTGCCAGCAGCGCCGGGACTAGCGTATCAAATGAGCAGTTCTTC. Translation: CASSAGTSVSNEQFF.

CDR3 DNA: TGTGCCAGCAGTTTCCTGGGGGGCATAAATCCAGATACGCAGTATTTT. Encoded protein: CASSFLGGINPDTQYF. The V and J genes are TRBV19 and TRBJ2-3; D may correspond to TRBD1 or TRBD2 (6 bases each). Germline V gene data show CDR1 as LNHDA and CDR2 as SQIVND (reference sequence). The CDR3 is 16 residues long. The V and J ends lost 9 bases and 4 bases respectively, with 23 bases between them.

The chain employs TRBV7-9 and TRBJ1-2; TRBD1 matches at 7 bases. The ends lost 5 bases at V and 4 bases at J; junction bases unmatched: 7. Looked up from germline, CDR1 is SEHNR and CDR2 is FQNEAQ (reference sequence). The length of the CDR3 is 14 residues. The CDR3: CASSVLQGRYGYTF. CDR3 nucleotide sequence: TGTGCCAGCAGCGTACTACAGGGGCGCTATGGCTACACCTTC.

In DNA form, the CDR3 reads TGTGCCAGCAGTGAAGAAACTAGCGGGAGTCATGAGCAGTTCTTC. This translates into CASSEETSGSHEQFF. The V call is TRBV2, the J call TRBJ2-1, with TRBD2 matching over 11 bases. V shed 1 base and J 8 bases; nucleotides not matched to a gene: 4. The CDR3 has 15 residues. Per the germline V gene, CDR1 is SNHLY and CDR2 is FYNNEI.

In this sample, this clonotype turned up many times. This chain uses TRBV6-1 with TRBJ2-1; a possible D gene is TRBD1 (6 bases). Trimming stripped 6 bases from V and 8 bases from J, with 11 bases between. The V gene's germline CDR1 is MNHNS and CDR2 SASEGT. The CDR3 consists of 12 residues. CDR3 bases: TGTGCCAGCAGATCTCACAGGGATGAGCAGTTCTTC. Translation: CASRSHRDEQFF.

This clonotype has just a few counts. A much more abundant neighbour one base away suggests this may be a read error. In this CDR3 the conserved last residue, phenylalanine or tryptophan, is missing, so a read error is likely. The chain couples TRBV20-1 to TRBJ2-5, with D perhaps TRBD2 (6 bases). V was clipped by 5 bases and J by 5 bases, with 18 bases between them. Germline-derived CDR1 and CDR2 are DFQATT and SNEGSKA (reference sequence). CDR3 length equals 14 residues. The CDR3 DNA reads as TGCAGTGCTTATAGCGGCGTGGGCAGGGAGACCCAGTACATC. Protein: CSAYSGVGRETQYI.

In regard to this clonotype: This sequence may be a read error, since a much larger clone differs from it by one base. The J gene is TRBJ1-2, the V gene TRBV20-1; a weak D match, TRBD1 (5 bases). The germline V gene has CDR1 DFQATT and CDR2 SNEGSKA (reference sequence). The CDR3 is 15 residues long. The CDR3 DNA is TGCGGTGCTAGCGATGCGGGGACGGGAAACTATGGCTACACCTTC. Translating it yields CGASDAGTGNYGYTF.

This clonotype was counted a few times. The chain carries TRBV19 and TRBJ2-2, with TRBD2 identical over 14 bases. The CDR3 totals 18 residues. CDR1 LNHDA and CDR2 SQIVND come from the germline V gene (reference sequence). J gave up 3 bases and V 10 bases, and 13 bases lay outside the gene matches. Written as DNA, the CDR3 is TGTGCCACCGGATCTGCGGGACTAGCGGGAGAGCACACCGGGGAGCTGTTTTTT. The encoded protein is CATGSAGLAGEHTGELFF.

V gene TRBV28 combines with J gene TRBJ1-5, with 7 positions matching TRBD1. CDR3 length: 13 residues. J gave up 4 bases and V 4 bases, and 1 base lay outside the gene matches. In germline, CDR1 is MDHEN, CDR2 SYDVKM. CDR3 amino acids: CASSWDRNQPQHF. In DNA form, the CDR3 reads TGTGCCAGCAGTTGGGACAGAAATCAGCCCCAGCATTTT.

This clonotype was counted at least ten times. This chain joins TRBV3-1 and TRBJ2-7; TRBD2 matches at 7 bases. This CDR3 comprises 13 residues. Germline V gene data show CDR1 as LGHDT and CDR2 as YNNKEL (reference sequence). Losses at the gene ends were 8 bases for V and 0 bases for J; bases not matched to a gene: 4. DNA for the CDR3: TGTGCCAGCTGCGAGCGGGGCTCCTACGAGCAGTACTTC. Translating gives CASCERGSYEQYF.

This clonotype was observed a few times. The CDR3 DNA follows: TGTGCCAGCAGTGGCACACGGACAGGGTTCACCGGGGAGCTGTTTTTT. It codes for CASSGTRTGFTGELFF. The V call is TRBV6-1, the J call TRBJ2-2; 8 positions match TRBD1. Germline CDR1 is MNHNS and CDR2 is SASEGT. The junction had 8 bases not matched to a gene; V was cut back by 4 bases and J by 4 bases. The CDR3 is 16 amino acids.